Below, one T cell receptor (beta chain) is given with its context. The data belong to a study of T cell changes during pregnancy in multiple sclerosis. Assay used: immunoSEQ multiplex PCR; TCRdb lists only in-frame clones, some missing. In the table there are around 50,000 clones, around 89% of which are singletons. CDR1 LNHDA and CDR2 SQIVND come from the germline V gene (reference sequence). This CDR3 has 15 residues. J gave up 3 bases and V 6 bases, and 9 bases lay outside the gene matches. This specimen consisted of CD8+ T cells from peripheral blood mononuclear cells, obtained in the second trimester of pregnancy. The receptor's source is a female donor with multiple sclerosis, enrolled in a pregnancy study. The V gene is TRBV19, the J gene TRBJ2-7; TRBD1 matches at 9 bases. The CDR3 nucleotides are TGTGCCAGTAGCCCGGACAGGGGATCGTACTACGAGCAGTACTTC. Its translation is CASSPDRGSYYEQYF. Full variable domain (missing parts from reference TRBV19 and TRBJ2-7): DGGITQSPKYLFRKEGQNVTLSCEQNLNHDAMYWYRQDPGQGLRLIYYSQIVNDFQKGDIAEGYSVSREKKESFPLTVTSAQKNPTAFYLCASSPDRGSYYEQYFGPGTRLTVT.